These 2 T cell receptor beta chains originate from one sample sequenced in a study of T cell responses to AZD1222 COVID-19 vaccine. Produced via immunoSEQ multiplex PCR; TCRdb's table is partial and in-frame only. Among tens of thousands of clones listed, 89% were seen once. This specimen consisted of peripheral blood, obtained on day 0 of AZD1222 vaccination. The receptor set was obtained from an adult in good health.

The rearrangement links TRBV9 to TRBJ1-1, with D possibly matching TRBD1 (5 bases). The CDR3 covers 14 residues. From germline, CDR1 is SGDLS and CDR2 YYNGEE. V was trimmed by 4 bases and J by 7 bases, leaving 17 bases between them. CDR3 residues: CASSPPGEGLEAFF. The CDR3 DNA sequence: TGTGCCAGCAGCCCCCCGGGGGAGGGGCTTGAAGCTTTCTTT.

The rearrangement uses TRBV4-3 and TRBJ2-1, with 8 bases fitting TRBD2. CDR3 length: 16 residues. Losses at the gene ends were 0 bases for V and 3 bases for J; bases not matched to a gene: 4. Germline-derived CDR1 and CDR2 are LGHNA and YSLEER. The CDR3 reads CASSQDQGLGYNEQFF. The CDR3 coding sequence is TGCGCCAGCAGCCAAGATCAGGGACTAGGCTACAATGAGCAGTTCTTC.